This record looks at one TCR beta chain sequence and its context. Antigen unknown. The germline V and J ends were trimmed by 6 bases and 7 bases, with 16 bases remaining between them. Germline CDR1 reads MNHEY; CDR2 reads SVGAGI. CDR3 length: 13 residues. These data are taken from a study of T cell responses to AZD1222 COVID-19 vaccine. Study outcomes and limitations: The breadth and depth of Spike-specific TCRs increased once two AZD1222 doses had been given. Repertoire sampling happened only post peak T cell response. Most donors were white British and more were female, and clonal diversity was possibly underestimated.

Here immunoSEQ multiplex PCR was the method, and the copy in TCRdb shows in-frame clones only, minus some. The sample lists 90,000 to 110,000 clones; around 89% were seen once. Sequencing was performed on peripheral blood, taken on day 0 of AZD1222 vaccination. The chain employs TRBV6-5 and TRBJ2-7; D may be TRBD1 (5 bases). This clonotype was obtained from an adult in good health. The CDR3 sequence: CASRVKGSGEQYF. In DNA form, the CDR3 reads TGTGCCAGCAGAGTCAAGGGTTCAGGGGAGCAGTACTTC.